The 3 T cell receptor beta chains reported below all come from one sample, sequenced in a study of cytomegalovirus exposure and HLA in healthy donors. The PCR ran on 60 Vbeta and 13 Jbeta primers. Profiling relied on immunoSEQ multiplex PCR, and the TCRdb table lists in-frame clones only, not all of them. This sample has about 150,000 clones, with approximately 68% found just once. Source material: PBMCs. The receptors were sampled from a man aged 60-69 years in good health and CMV-seronegative.

This clone has only a few counts. The rearrangement links TRBV19 to TRBJ1-1, with 10 positions matching TRBD1. In germline, CDR1 is LNHDA, CDR2 SQIVND (reference sequence). This CDR3 is 16 amino acids long. Germline trimming cut 4 bases from V and 2 bases from J; bases unmatched to any gene: 7. The CDR3 sequence: CASSNDRDRGNTEAFF. Written as DNA, the CDR3 is TGTGCCAGTAGTAATGATAGGGACAGGGGAAACACTGAAGCTTTCTTT.

This clone was found a few times. This chain uses TRBV30 with TRBJ2-7; the match to TRBD2 covers 10 bases. CDR1 and CDR2 (germline): GTSNPN, SVGIG (reference sequence). This CDR3 comprises 11 residues. V lost 5 bases and J lost 5; bases outside the gene matches: 0. The CDR3 bases are TGTGCCTGGGGGACTAGCGACGAGCAGTACTTC. It specifies CAWGTSDEQYF.

The V call is TRBV4-3, the J call TRBJ1-4; TRBD1 agrees at 8 bases. The CDR3 has 15 amino acids. Germline CDR1 reads LGHNA; CDR2 reads YSLEER. With 4 bases clipped from V and 0 bases from J, the junction kept 1 base outside the gene matches. CDR3 region: CASSPGGATNEKLFF. The CDR3 DNA reads TGCGCCAGCAGCCCAGGGGGCGCAACTAATGAAAAACTGTTTTTT.